The 17 T cell receptor beta chains below all came from one sample that was sequenced in a study of blood T cell repertoires in COVID-19. Using immunoSEQ multiplex PCR, the repertoire was profiled, and TCRdb retains in-frame clones only, with some absent. The sample contains 250,000 or so clones, 86% of which appear only once. Sequenced: peripheral blood. These receptors came from a man aged 40-50 years with active or convalescent COVID-19.

The chain employs TRBV2 and TRBJ1-6; possibly TRBD1 for D (5 bases). The CDR3 covers 11 residues. The germline V gene has CDR1 SNHLY and CDR2 FYNNEI. The V and J ends lost 11 bases and 5 bases respectively, with 7 bases between them. CDR3 residues: CAGGNNSPLHF. CDR3 in DNA: TGTGCCGGGGGGAATAATTCACCCCTCCACTTT.

This clone was observed a few times. This chain links TRBV11-2 with TRBJ1-3; 9 bases align to TRBD1. CDR1 SGHAT and CDR2 FQNNGV come from the germline V gene. The junction had 9 bases not matched to a gene; V was cut back by 5 bases and J by 4 bases. There are 16 residues in the CDR3. CDR3 region: CASSPWDRESGNTIYF. The CDR3 DNA is TGTGCCAGCAGCCCCTGGGACAGGGAATCCGGAAACACCATATATTTT.

This chain uses TRBV28 with TRBJ1-3; 10 nucleotides match TRBD1. CDR1 is MDHEN and CDR2 is SYDVKM in the germline V gene. The CDR3 contains 19 residues. V trimming: 2 bases; J trimming: 0 bases; junction bases outside the gene matches: 10. The CDR3 here is CASSLKLGQGSVSGNTIYF. The CDR3 DNA follows: TGTGCCAGCAGTTTAAAATTGGGACAGGGGTCCGTCTCTGGAAACACCATATATTTT.

The V and J genes are TRBV9 and TRBJ1-1, with no clear D. There are 14 residues in the CDR3. V was shortened by 4 bases and J by 2 bases, with 12 bases between the two germline ends. CDR1 and CDR2 from the germline V gene are SGDLS and YYNGEE. The CDR3 is CASSTLGVNTEAFF. In DNA form, the CDR3 reads TGTGCCAGCAGCACCCTAGGAGTTAACACTGAAGCTTTCTTT.

This chain joins TRBV12-3 or TRBV12-4 and TRBJ1-1, with D perhaps TRBD1 (5 bases). V was trimmed by 7 bases and J by 0 bases, leaving 9 bases between them. The CDR3 is 13 amino acids. This chain's CDR3 is CASTPQVNTEAFF. For the CDR3, the DNA is TGTGCCAGCACCCCACAGGTGAACACTGAAGCTTTCTTT.

This chain links TRBV5-1 with TRBJ2-3, with 9 bases that match TRBD2. Germline lookup yields CDR1 SGHRS and CDR2 YFSETQ. The V gene end was trimmed by 2 bases and the J gene end by 5 bases; junction bases not matched to a gene: 6. The CDR3 covers 15 residues. DNA of the CDR3: TGCGCCAGCAGCTTCTTAGCGGGAGCGGGAGATACGCAGTATTTT. It is translated as CASSFLAGAGDTQYF. Drawing the rest from reference TRBV5-1 and TRBJ2-3, the complete variable domain is KAGVTQTPRYLIKTRGQQVTLSCSPISGHRSVSWYQQTPGQGLQFLFEYFSETQRNKGNFPGRFSGRQFSNSRSEMNVSTLELGDSALYLCASSFLAGAGDTQYFGPGTRLTVL.

The J gene is TRBJ2-6, the V gene TRBV11-3; 11 bases are a match to TRBD1. Looked up from germline, CDR1 is SGHNT and CDR2 is YENEEA. The CDR3 length is 19 residues. V gave up 0 bases and J gave up 7 bases; unmatched junction bases: 11. This CDR3 reads CASSLETLGQGVFANVLTF. CDR3 DNA: TGTGCCAGCAGCTTAGAGACATTGGGACAGGGGGTATTCGCCAACGTCCTGACTTTC.

Turning to this clone: Within the sample, other DNA sequences also encode this same CDR3. V usage is TRBV4-1 and J usage is TRBJ2-1; D is perhaps TRBD1 (5 bases). The CDR3 sequence is 12 residues long. V shed 0 bases and J shed 8 bases, with 5 bases lying between them. Per the germline V gene, CDR1 is MGHRA and CDR2 is YSYEKL. The CDR3 is CASSQEGDEQFF. The CDR3 DNA sequence: TGCGCCAGCAGCCAAGAAGGGGATGAGCAGTTCTTC.

The V gene is TRBV6-5, the J gene TRBJ1-5; 9 positions match TRBD1. V trimming: 5 bases; J trimming: 4 bases; junction bases outside the gene matches: 3. The CDR3 sequence is 14 residues long. Germline V gene data show CDR1 as MNHEY and CDR2 as SVGAGI. The CDR3 DNA reads as TGTGCCAGCAGTCCACAGGGGGCGAATCAGCCCCAGCATTTT. This gives the protein CASSPQGANQPQHF.

The rearrangement joins TRBV4-1 to TRBJ2-5; 7 nucleotides align to TRBD1. From germline, CDR1 is MGHRA and CDR2 YSYEKL. V was pared by 4 bases and J by 9 bases, with 11 bases of the junction left unmatched. The CDR3 is 14 residues long. The CDR3 DNA is TGCGCCAGCAGCCCTGAGGACAGGCACATGGCCCAGTACTTC. Amino acids: CASSPEDRHMAQYF.

This clone was seen repeatedly, ten times or more. This chain uses TRBV7-3 with TRBJ2-5, with TRBD2 identical over 7 bases. Germline values: CDR1 SGHTA, CDR2 FQGTGA. The CDR3 is 13 residues long. V shed 2 bases, J shed 5 bases, and the junction held 2 bases outside the gene matches. The CDR3 DNA reads TGTGCCAGCAGCTTAGCGGGAGTGGAGACCCAGTACTTC. Translating it yields CASSLAGVETQYF.

The chain recombines TRBV30 with TRBJ2-1, with D possibly matching TRBD1 (7 bases). V was pared by 2 bases and J by 4 bases, with 12 bases between. Looked up from germline, CDR1 is GTSNPN and CDR2 is SVGIG (reference sequence). CDR3 size: 14 residues. The CDR3 nucleotides are TGTGCCTGGAGTCGGCAGGGGGGATACAATGAGCAGTTCTTC. Its protein is CAWSRQGGYNEQFF.

This clone was observed a handful of times. The gene calls are TRBV13 and TRBJ1-2; D not certain. The CDR3 covers 12 residues. CDR1 and CDR2 (germline): PRHDT, FYEKMQ (reference sequence). Trimming stripped 7 bases from V and 6 bases from J, with 12 bases between. CDR3 nucleotides: TGTGCCAGCACCTTCCCCGGGGATGGCTACACCTTC. Protein sequence: CASTFPGDGYTF.

V gene TRBV6-5 combines with J gene TRBJ1-6; D might be TRBD1 (5 bases). The V end lost 8 bases, the J end lost 4 bases, and 15 bases lay between the germline ends. Germline CDR1 MNHEY, CDR2 SVGAGI. The length of the CDR3 is 15 residues. The CDR3 DNA is TGTGCCAGCGCGGCGGGGCGGGCGTATAATTCACCCCTCCACTTT. This gives the protein CASAAGRAYNSPLHF.

The V and J genes are TRBV19 and TRBJ2-5; TRBD1 matches 8 bases. The CDR3 extends over 14 amino acids. The germline V gene encodes CDR1 LNHDA and CDR2 SQIVND (reference sequence). The V segment lost 2 bases and the J segment 4 bases; nucleotides outside the gene matches: 3. CDR3 protein: CASSIQGAGETQYF. The DNA of the CDR3 is TGTGCCAGTAGTATACAGGGGGCAGGAGAGACCCAGTACTTC.

This chain links TRBV19 with TRBJ2-7; TRBD2 agrees at 14 bases. The germline V gene has CDR1 LNHDA and CDR2 SQIVND (reference sequence). V was pared by 6 bases and J by 5 bases, with 6 bases of the junction left unmatched. The CDR3 runs 15 residues. The CDR3 DNA reads TGTGCCAGTAGCCTGACTAGCGGGGGGGCCGACGAGCAGTACTTC. This gives the protein CASSLTSGGADEQYF. Variable domain in full (rest from reference TRBV19 and TRBJ2-7): DGGITQSPKYLFRKEGQNVTLSCEQNLNHDAMYWYRQDPGQGLRLIYYSQIVNDFQKGDIAEGYSVSREKKESFPLTVTSAQKNPTAFYLCASSLTSGGADEQYFGPGTRLTVT.

The CDR3 DNA is TGTGCCACCAGCAGAGATAGTCAGGGCAATCAGCCCCAGCATTTT. Protein sequence: CATSRDSQGNQPQHF. This rearrangement joins TRBV15 to TRBJ1-5, with D hard to call. The CDR3 contains 15 residues. The V end was cut by 0 bases, the J end by 2 bases, with 8 bases between. Germline-derived CDR1 and CDR2 are LNHNV and YYDKDF (reference sequence). The entire variable domain, with the rest obtained from reference TRBV15 and TRBJ1-5, is as follows: DAMVIQNPRYQVTQFGKPVTLSCSQTLNHNVMYWYQQKSSQAPKLLFHYYDKDFNNEADTPDNFQSRRPNTSFCFLDIRSPGLGDTAMYLCATSRDSQGNQPQHFGDGTRLSIL.